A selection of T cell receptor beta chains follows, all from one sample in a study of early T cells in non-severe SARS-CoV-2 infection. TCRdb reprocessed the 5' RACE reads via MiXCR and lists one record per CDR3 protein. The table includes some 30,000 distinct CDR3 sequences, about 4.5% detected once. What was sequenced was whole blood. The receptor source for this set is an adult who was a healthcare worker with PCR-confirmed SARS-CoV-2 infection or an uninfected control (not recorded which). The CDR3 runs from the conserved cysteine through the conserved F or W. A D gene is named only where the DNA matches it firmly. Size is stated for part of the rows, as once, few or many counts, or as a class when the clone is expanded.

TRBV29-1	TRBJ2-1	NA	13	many	CSVRGGESTIKFF	TGCAGCGTAAGAGGGGGGGAGTCTACAATAAAGTTCTTC
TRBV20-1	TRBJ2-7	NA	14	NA	CSAGGTFDSYEQYF	TGCAGTGCTGGCGGGACATTCGACTCCTACGAGCAGTACTTC
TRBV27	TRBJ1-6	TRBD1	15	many	CASSFSGQGWSPLHF	TGTGCCAGCAGTTTTTCGGGACAGGGGTGGTCACCCCTCCACTTT
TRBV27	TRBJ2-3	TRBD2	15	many	CASSKRGKSTDTQYF	TGTGCCAGCAGTAAGCGGGGGAAAAGCACAGATACGCAGTATTTT
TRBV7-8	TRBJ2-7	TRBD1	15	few	CASSLIGGQFYEQYF	TGTGCCAGCAGCCTCATTGGGGGACAGTTCTACGAGCAGTACTTC
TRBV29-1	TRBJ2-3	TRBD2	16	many	CSVGIAGGPSTDTQYF	TGCAGCGTTGGAATAGCGGGGGGCCCTAGCACAGATACGCAGTATTTT
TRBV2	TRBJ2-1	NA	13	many	CASSGRGINEQFF	TGTGCCAGCAGCGGTAGGGGGATCAATGAGCAGTTCTTC
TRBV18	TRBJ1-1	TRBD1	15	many	CASSPRTGANTEAFF	TGTGCCAGCTCACCACGGACAGGGGCTAACACTGAAGCTTTCTTT
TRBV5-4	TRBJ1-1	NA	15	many	CASSTRTGLNTEAFF	TGTGCCAGCAGCACTCGTACCGGGTTAAACACTGAAGCTTTCTTT
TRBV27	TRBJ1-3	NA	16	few	CASSLGGRGSGNTIYF	TGTGCCAGCAGTTTAGGCGGCAGGGGCTCTGGAAACACCATATATTTT
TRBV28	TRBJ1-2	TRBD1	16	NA	CASSLVTGGTQRGYTF	TGTGCCAGCAGTTTGGTAACAGGGGGCACGCAACGAGGCTACACCTTC
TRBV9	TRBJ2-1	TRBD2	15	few	CASSIAGGPFNEQFF	TGTGCCAGCTCAATAGCGGGGGGGCCTTTTAATGAGCAGTTCTTC
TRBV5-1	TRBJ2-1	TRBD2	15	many	CASSFIAGEWNEQFF	TGCGCCAGCAGCTTTATAGCGGGGGAATGGAATGAGCAGTTCTTC
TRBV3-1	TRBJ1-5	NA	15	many	CASSQELVGNQPQHF	TGTGCCAGCAGCCAAGAGCTGGTGGGGAATCAGCCCCAGCATTTT
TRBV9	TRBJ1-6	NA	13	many	CASSVGVQSPLHF	TGTGCCAGCAGCGTAGGGGTTCAATCACCCCTCCACTTT
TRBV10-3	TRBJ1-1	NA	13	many	CAIAGTQNTEAFF	TGTGCCATCGCCGGGACACAGAACACTGAAGCTTTCTTT
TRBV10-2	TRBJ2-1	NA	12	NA	CASSAGWDEQFF	TGCGCCAGCAGTGCTGGGTGGGATGAGCAGTTCTTC
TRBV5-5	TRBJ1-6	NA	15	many	CASSPTEGVNSPLHF	TGTGCCAGCAGCCCGACTGAAGGGGTTAATTCACCCCTCCACTTT
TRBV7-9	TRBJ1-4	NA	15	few	CASSSRGGDNEKLFF	TGTGCCAGCAGCTCCCGGGGGGGCGATAATGAAAAACTGTTTTTT
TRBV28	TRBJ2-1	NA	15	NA	CASSLERLAYNEQFF	TGTGCCAGCAGTTTGGAAAGGCTAGCTTACAATGAGCAGTTCTTC
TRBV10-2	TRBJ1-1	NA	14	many	CASSESDGNTEAFF	TGCGCCAGCAGTGAGTCGGACGGGAACACTGAAGCTTTCTTT
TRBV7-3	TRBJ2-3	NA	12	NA	CASSLHRGTQYF	TGTGCCAGCAGCTTACATCGGGGTACGCAGTATTTT
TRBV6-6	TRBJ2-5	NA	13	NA	CASSYRDEETQYF	TGTGCCAGCAGTTATCGGGATGAAGAGACCCAGTACTTC
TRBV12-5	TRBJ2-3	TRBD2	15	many	CASGGGLAVGDTQYF	TGTGCTAGTGGTGGGGGACTAGCGGTCGGAGATACGCAGTATTTT
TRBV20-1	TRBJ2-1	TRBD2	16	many	CSARDPSGGKYNEQFF	TGCAGTGCTAGAGATCCGAGCGGGGGCAAGTACAATGAGCAGTTCTTC
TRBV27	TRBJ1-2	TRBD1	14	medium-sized	CASAPGTGRYGYTF	TGTGCCAGCGCTCCGGGGACAGGGAGATATGGCTACACCTTC
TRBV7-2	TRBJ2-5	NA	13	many	CASSSDLEETQYF	TGTGCCAGCAGCTCGGACTTGGAAGAGACCCAGTACTTC
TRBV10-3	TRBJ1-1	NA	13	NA	CAISDRGVAEAFF	TGTGCCATCAGTGACAGGGGTGTTGCTGAAGCTTTCTTT
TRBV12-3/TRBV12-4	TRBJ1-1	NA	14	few	CASSHRLGNTEAFF	TGTGCCAGCAGTCACCGGTTGGGGAACACTGAAGCTTTCTTT
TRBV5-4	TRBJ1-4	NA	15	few	CASSFSQAEGEKLFF	TGTGCCAGCAGCTTTTCGCAGGCCGAAGGTGAAAAACTGTTTTTT
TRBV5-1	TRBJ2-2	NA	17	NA	CASSLAAVSSNTGELFF	TGCGCCAGCAGCTTGGCCGCGGTCAGCTCGAACACCGGGGAGCTGTTTTTT
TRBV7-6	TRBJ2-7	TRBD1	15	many	CASSPGGQGVYEQYF	TGTGCCAGCAGCCCCGGAGGACAGGGGGTCTACGAGCAGTACTTC
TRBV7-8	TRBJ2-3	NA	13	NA	CASSLGARDTQYF	TGTGCCAGCAGCTTAGGGGCCCGGGATACGCAGTATTTT
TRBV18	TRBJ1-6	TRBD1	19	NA	CASSRLSGTGSLYNSPLHF	TGTGCCAGCTCACGACTTTCCGGGACAGGGTCCCTCTATAATTCACCCCTCCACTTT
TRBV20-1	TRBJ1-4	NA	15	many	CSARFPKRAREKLFF	TGCAGTGCTAGATTTCCGAAAAGGGCTAGGGAAAAACTGTTTTTT
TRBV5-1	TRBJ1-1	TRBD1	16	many	CASSSGQGSLGTEAFF	TGCGCCAGCAGTTCCGGACAGGGGTCGCTCGGCACTGAAGCTTTCTTT
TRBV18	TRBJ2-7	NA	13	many	CASSPLEGGEQYF	TGTGCCAGCTCACCCCTTGAGGGAGGCGAGCAGTACTTC
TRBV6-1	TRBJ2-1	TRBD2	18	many	CASSLGGSGVRLGYEQFF	TGTGCCAGCAGCCTGGGGGGTAGCGGGGTACGGCTAGGCTATGAGCAGTTCTTC
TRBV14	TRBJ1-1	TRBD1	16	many	CASSLLTGKKNTEAFF	TGTGCCAGCAGCCTACTGACAGGGAAAAAGAACACTGAAGCTTTCTTT
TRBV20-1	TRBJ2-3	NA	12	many	CSAPHRQRAQYF	TGCAGTGCTCCCCATCGGCAGAGGGCGCAGTATTTT
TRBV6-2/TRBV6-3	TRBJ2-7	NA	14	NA	CASSSLGARHEQYF	TGTGCCAGCAGCTCTCTGGGGGCTCGCCACGAGCAGTACTTC
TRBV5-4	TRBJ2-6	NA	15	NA	CASSPRGSGANVLTF	TGTGCCAGCAGCCCGAGGGGGTCTGGGGCCAACGTCCTGACTTTC
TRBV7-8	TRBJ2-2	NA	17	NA	CASTLDATAANTGELFF	TGTGCCAGCACCCTGGACGCGACAGCCGCGAACACCGGGGAGCTGTTTTTT